This T cell receptor (beta chain) is from a study of OX40 agonist ivuxolimab in advanced cancers. Clones were sequenced by immunoSEQ multiplex PCR, and TCRdb holds only the in-frame ones, with some missing. The repertoire has fewer than 90,000 clones, around 86% of them found once; the top ten carry under 3.5%. The CDR3 contains 13 residues. Trimming shortened V by 8 bases and J by 13 bases, and 18 bases separated the two germline ends. The germline CDR1 and CDR2 sequences are MDHEN and SYDVKM. Turning to this clone: Its antigen is unidentified.

Overall study results and limits: The CD4+ and CD8+ T cells in the blood had expanded clonally by week 6 at 0.1 to 3.0 mg/kg.

The cohort excluded patients with autoimmune disease history or systemic immunosuppression. This chain connects TRBV28 to TRBJ2-6; TRBD1 or TRBD2 may be the D gene (5 bases each). The sequenced sample was CD4+ or CD8+ T cells sorted from blood, obtained in a trial of the OX40 agonist ivuxolimab. The clonotype originates from an adult with an advanced solid tumor such as melanoma, head and neck, liver or kidney cancer. Here the CDR3 reads CASSSGTSEVLTF. Here the CDR3 DNA reads TGTGCCAGCTCTTCCGGGACCTCTGAGGTCCTGACTTTC.